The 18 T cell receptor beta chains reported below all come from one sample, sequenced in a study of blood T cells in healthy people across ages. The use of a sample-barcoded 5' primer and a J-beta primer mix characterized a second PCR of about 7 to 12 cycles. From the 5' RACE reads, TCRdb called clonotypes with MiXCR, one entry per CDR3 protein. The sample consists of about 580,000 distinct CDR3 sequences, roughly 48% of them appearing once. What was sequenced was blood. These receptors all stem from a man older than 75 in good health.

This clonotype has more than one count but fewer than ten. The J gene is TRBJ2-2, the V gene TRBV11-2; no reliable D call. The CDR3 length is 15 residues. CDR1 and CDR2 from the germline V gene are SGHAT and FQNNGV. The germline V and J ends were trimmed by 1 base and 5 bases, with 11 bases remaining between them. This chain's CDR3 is CASSLAEDRTGELFF. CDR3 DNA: TGTGCCAGCAGCTTAGCTGAGGACCGAACCGGGGAGCTGTTTTTT.

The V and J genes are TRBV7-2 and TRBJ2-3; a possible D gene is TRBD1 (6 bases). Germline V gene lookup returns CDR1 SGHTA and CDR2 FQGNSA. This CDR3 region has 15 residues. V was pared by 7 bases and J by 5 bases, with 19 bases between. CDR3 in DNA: TGTGCCAGCACCCTCTTTGGACAGCCAGGAGATACGCAGTATTTT. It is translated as CASTLFGQPGDTQYF.

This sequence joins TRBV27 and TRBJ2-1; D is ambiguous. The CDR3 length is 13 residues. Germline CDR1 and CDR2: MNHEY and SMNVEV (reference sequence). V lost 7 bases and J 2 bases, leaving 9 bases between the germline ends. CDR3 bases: TGTGCCAGCAACACTTTACCCTACAATGAGCAGTTCTTC. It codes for CASNTLPYNEQFF.

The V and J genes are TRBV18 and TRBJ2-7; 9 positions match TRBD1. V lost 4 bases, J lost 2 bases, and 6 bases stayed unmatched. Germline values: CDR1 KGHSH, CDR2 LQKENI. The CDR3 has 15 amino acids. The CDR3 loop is CASSRGQGSPYEQYF. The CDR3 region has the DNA TGTGCCAGCTCACGGGGACAGGGAAGTCCCTACGAGCAGTACTTC. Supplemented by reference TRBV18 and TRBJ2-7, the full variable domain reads NAGVMQNPRHLVRRRGQEARLRCSPMKGHSHVYWYRQLPEEGLKFMVYLQKENIIDESGMPKERFSAEFPKEGPSILRIQQVVRGDSAAYFCASSRGQGSPYEQYFGPGTRLTVT.

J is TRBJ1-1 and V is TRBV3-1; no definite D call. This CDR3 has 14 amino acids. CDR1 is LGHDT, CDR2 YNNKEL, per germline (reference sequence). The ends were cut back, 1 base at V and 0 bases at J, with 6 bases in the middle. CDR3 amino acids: CASSQVPVNTEAFF. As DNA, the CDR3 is TGTGCCAGCAGCCAAGTTCCCGTGAACACTGAAGCTTTCTTT.

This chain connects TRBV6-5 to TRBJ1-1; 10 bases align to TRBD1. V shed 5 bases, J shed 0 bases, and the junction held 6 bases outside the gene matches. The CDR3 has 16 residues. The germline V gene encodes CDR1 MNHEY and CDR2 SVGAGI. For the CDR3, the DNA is TGTGCCAGCAGTCCTAAGGGGACAGGGGTGAACACTGAAGCTTTCTTT. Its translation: CASSPKGTGVNTEAFF.

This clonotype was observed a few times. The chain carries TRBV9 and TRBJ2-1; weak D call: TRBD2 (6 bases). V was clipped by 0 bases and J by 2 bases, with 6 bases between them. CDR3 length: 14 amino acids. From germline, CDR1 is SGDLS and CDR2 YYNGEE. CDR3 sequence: CASSVAGAYNEQFF. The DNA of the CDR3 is TGTGCCAGCAGCGTAGCGGGGGCCTACAATGAGCAGTTCTTC.

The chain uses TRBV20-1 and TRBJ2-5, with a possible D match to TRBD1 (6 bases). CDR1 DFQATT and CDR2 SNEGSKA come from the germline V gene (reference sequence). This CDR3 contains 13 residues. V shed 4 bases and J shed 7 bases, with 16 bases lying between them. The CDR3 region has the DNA TGCAGTGCTACGAGACAGGTCCCCGGGACCCAGTACTTC. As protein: CSATRQVPGTQYF.

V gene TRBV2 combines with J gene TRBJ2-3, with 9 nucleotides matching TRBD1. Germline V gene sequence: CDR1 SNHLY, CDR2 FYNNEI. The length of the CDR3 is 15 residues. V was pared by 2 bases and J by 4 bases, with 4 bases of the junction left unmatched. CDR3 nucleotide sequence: TGTGCCAGCAGTGAAACGGGACAGGGCGCAGATACGCAGTATTTT. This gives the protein CASSETGQGADTQYF.

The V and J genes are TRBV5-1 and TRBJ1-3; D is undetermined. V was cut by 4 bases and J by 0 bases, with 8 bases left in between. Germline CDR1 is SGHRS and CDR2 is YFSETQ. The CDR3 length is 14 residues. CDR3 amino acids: CASSASGSGNTIYF. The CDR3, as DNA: TGCGCCAGCAGCGCCAGCGGCTCTGGAAACACCATATATTTT.

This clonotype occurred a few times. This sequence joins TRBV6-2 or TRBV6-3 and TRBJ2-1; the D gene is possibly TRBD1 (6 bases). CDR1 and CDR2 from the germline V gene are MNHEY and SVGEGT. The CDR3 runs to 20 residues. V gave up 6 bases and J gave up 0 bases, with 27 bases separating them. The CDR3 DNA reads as TGTGCCAGCAGACCAATCCCCGGGACACGGACAACTCACTCCTACAATGAGCAGTTCTTC. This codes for CASRPIPGTRTTHSYNEQFF.

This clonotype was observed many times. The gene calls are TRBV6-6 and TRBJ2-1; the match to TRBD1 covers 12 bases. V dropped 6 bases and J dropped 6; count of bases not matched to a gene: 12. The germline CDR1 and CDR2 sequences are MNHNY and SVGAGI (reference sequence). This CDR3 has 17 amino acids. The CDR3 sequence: CASRPGWRDRGPNEQFF. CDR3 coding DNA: TGTGCCAGCAGACCAGGGTGGCGGGACAGGGGGCCCAATGAGCAGTTCTTC.

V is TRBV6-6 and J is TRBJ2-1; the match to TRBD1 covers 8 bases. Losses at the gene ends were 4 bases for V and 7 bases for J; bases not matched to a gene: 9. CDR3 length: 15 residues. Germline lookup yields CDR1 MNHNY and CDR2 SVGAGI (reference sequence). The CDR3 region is CASSSDRGAGNEQFF. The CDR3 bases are TGTGCCAGCAGTTCCGACAGGGGAGCAGGAAATGAGCAGTTCTTC.

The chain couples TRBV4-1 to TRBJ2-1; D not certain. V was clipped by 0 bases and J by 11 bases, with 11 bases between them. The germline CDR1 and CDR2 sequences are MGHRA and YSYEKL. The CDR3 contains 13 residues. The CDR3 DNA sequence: TGCGCCAGCAGCCAAGAGGCCGGAACCCAGCAGTTCTTC. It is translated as CASSQEAGTQQFF.

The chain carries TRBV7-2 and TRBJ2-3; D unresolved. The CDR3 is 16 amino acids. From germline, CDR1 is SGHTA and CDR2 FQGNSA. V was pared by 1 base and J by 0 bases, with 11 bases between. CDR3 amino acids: CASSLDGGPSTDTQYF. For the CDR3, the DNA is TGTGCCAGCAGCTTAGATGGTGGCCCTAGCACAGATACGCAGTATTTT.

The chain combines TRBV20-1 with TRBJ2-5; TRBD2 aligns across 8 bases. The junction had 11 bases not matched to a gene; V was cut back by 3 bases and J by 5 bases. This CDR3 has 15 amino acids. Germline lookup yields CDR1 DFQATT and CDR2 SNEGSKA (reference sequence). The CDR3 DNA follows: TGCAGTGCTAGGGTCGCCGGGAGGGCCGAGGAGACCCAGTACTTC. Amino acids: CSARVAGRAEETQYF.

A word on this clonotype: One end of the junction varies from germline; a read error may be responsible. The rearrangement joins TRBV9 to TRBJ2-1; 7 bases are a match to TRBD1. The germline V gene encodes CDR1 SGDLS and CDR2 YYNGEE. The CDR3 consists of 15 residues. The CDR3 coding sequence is TGTGCCCGCAGCGTAGGCCAGGGGGTGAAGAATGAGCAGTTCTTC. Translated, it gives CARSVGQGVKNEQFF.

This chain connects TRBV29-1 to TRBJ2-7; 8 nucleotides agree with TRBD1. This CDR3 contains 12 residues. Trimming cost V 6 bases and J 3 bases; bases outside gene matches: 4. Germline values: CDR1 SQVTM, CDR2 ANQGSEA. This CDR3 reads CSVRDRSYEQYF. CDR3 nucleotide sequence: TGCAGCGTCCGGGACAGGAGCTACGAGCAGTACTTC.